One sample yielded the 18 T cell receptor beta chains listed below, sequenced in a study of CXCR4 blockade with PD-1 therapy in pancreatic cancer. Profiled with immunoSEQ multiplex PCR; TCRdb holds only in-frame clones, not every one. This sample has 3,000 to 4,000 clones, with approximately 50% found just once. The sample taken for sequencing was tumor tissue. The receptor set was obtained from a human donor with pancreatic ductal adenocarcinoma.

V is TRBV6-7 and J is TRBJ2-5, with 11 bases fitting TRBD2. TRBV6-7 counts as an open reading frame of uncertain function. The V gene end was trimmed by 6 bases and the J gene end by 7 bases; junction bases not matched to a gene: 7. The CDR3 is 14 residues long. The CDR3 sequence: CASSPGLAARTQYF. The CDR3 region has the DNA TGTGCCAGCAGCCCGGGACTAGCGGCCCGGACCCAGTACTTC.

The chain is built from TRBV18 and TRBJ2-1; TRBD1 matches at 11 bases. There are 15 residues in the CDR3. CDR1 and CDR2 from the germline V gene are KGHSH and LQKENI. Germline trimming cut 4 bases from V and 5 bases from J; bases unmatched to any gene: 4. The CDR3 here is CASSQGQGDNNEQFF. As DNA, the CDR3 is TGTGCCAGCTCACAGGGACAGGGGGATAACAATGAGCAGTTCTTC. The full variable domain, rest sourced from reference TRBV18 and TRBJ2-1, is NAGVMQNPRHLVRRRGQEARLRCSPMKGHSHVYWYRQLPEEGLKFMVYLQKENIIDESGMPKERFSAEFPKEGPSILRIQQVVRGDSAAYFCASSQGQGDNNEQFFGPGTRLTVL.

The chain is built from TRBV19 and TRBJ1-5; tentative D call: TRBD1 (5 bases). The CDR3 length is 13 residues. The germline V gene has CDR1 LNHDA and CDR2 SQIVND (reference sequence). The V end was cut by 4 bases, the J end by 2 bases, with 6 bases between. The CDR3 nucleotides read TGTGCCAGTAGTACGGGGGGCAATCAGCCCCAGCATTTT. As protein: CASSTGGNQPQHF.

The V and J genes are TRBV9 and TRBJ2-2, with D possibly matching TRBD1 (6 bases). Germline V gives CDR1 SGDLS, CDR2 YYNGEE. The CDR3 is 16 residues long. The V and J ends lost 4 bases and 4 bases respectively, with 17 bases between them. CDR3 DNA: TGTGCCAGCAGCCCAAGAGGCAGGGGTTTCACCGGGGAGCTGTTTTTT. Protein: CASSPRGRGFTGELFF.

A few counts support this clone. The chain couples TRBV29-1 to TRBJ2-3, with TRBD2 matching 10 bases. J lost 3 bases, V lost 6 bases, and 12 bases had no gene match. The CDR3 covers 16 residues. Germline V gene lookup returns CDR1 SQVTM and CDR2 ANQGSEA. This CDR3 is CSVRGASGSGTDTQYF. The CDR3 DNA follows: TGCAGCGTGAGAGGGGCTAGCGGGAGTGGAACAGATACGCAGTATTTT.

This clone was seen once. The gene calls are TRBV19 and TRBJ1-1, with 11 bases aligning to TRBD1. There are 14 residues in the CDR3. Per germline, CDR1 LNHDA and CDR2 SQIVND (reference sequence). V shed 5 bases, J shed 5 bases, and the junction held 4 bases outside the gene matches. The chain's CDR3 is CASSWTGGRTEAFF. Here the CDR3 DNA reads TGTGCCAGTAGTTGGACAGGGGGCAGGACTGAAGCTTTCTTT.

This rearrangement joins TRBV18 to TRBJ1-1, with D possibly being TRBD1 (5 bases). The V and J ends lost 2 bases and 4 bases respectively, with 14 bases between them. Germline V gives CDR1 KGHSH, CDR2 LQKENI. This CDR3 comprises 15 residues. CDR3 bases: TGTGCCAGCTCACCAGCCCAGGGCGGAGGCACTGAAGCTTTCTTT. This encodes CASSPAQGGGTEAFF.

This clone is labeled as medium-sized. This chain's CDR3 is CASSLGMNTEAFF. CDR3 in DNA: TGTGCCAGCAGTCTAGGGATGAACACTGAAGCTTTCTTT. The chain is built from TRBV2 and TRBJ1-1; D unresolved. The V end was cut by 5 bases, the J end by 0 bases, with 7 bases between. CDR1 is SNHLY and CDR2 is FYNNEI in the germline V gene. The CDR3 length is 13 residues.

By its share, this clone is medium-sized. This sequence joins TRBV11-3 and TRBJ1-1; D gene uncertain. Germline V CDR1 and CDR2: SGHNT, YENEEA. V lost 5 bases and J lost 0, with 10 bases in between. CDR3 size: 14 residues. CDR3 region: CASSTYNMNTEAFF. The DNA for the CDR3 is TGTGCCAGCAGCACATATAACATGAACACTGAAGCTTTCTTT.

By its share, this clone is medium-sized. The chain carries TRBV11-3 and TRBJ1-3; D ambiguous. Germline V gene sequence: CDR1 SGHNT, CDR2 YENEEA. CDR3 size: 15 residues. V dropped 5 bases and J dropped 0 bases, with 11 bases sitting between them. CDR3: CASSADGSSGNTIYF. The CDR3 nucleotides are TGTGCCAGCAGCGCCGACGGGTCCTCTGGAAACACCATATATTTT.

CDR3 amino acids: CASSRLGSYNEQFF. The CDR3 DNA reads as TGTGCCAGCAGCCGACTAGGGTCCTACAATGAGCAGTTCTTC. The chain has TRBV14 and TRBJ2-1, with D possibly matching TRBD2 (6 bases). The CDR3 totals 14 residues. Trimming took off 4 bases at V and 1 base at J, with 8 bases between the two ends. The germline CDR1 and CDR2 sequences are SGHDN and FVKESK.

This clone was recorded once. V usage is TRBV29-1 and J usage is TRBJ1-1; 8 bases are a match to TRBD1. The V segment lost 6 bases and the J segment 1 base; nucleotides outside the gene matches: 7. This CDR3 has 14 residues. Germline V lookup: CDR1 SQVTM, CDR2 ANQGSEA. The CDR3 spells CSVITTGGNTEAFF. CDR3 coding DNA: TGCAGCGTGATAACCACAGGGGGGAACACTGAAGCTTTCTTT.

V and J are TRBV19 and TRBJ1-1; D is ambiguous. The V end lost 2 bases, the J end lost 2 bases, and 15 bases lay between the germline ends. The CDR3 is 16 residues long. CDR1 and CDR2 from the germline V gene are LNHDA and SQIVND (reference sequence). The CDR3 DNA follows: TGTGCCAGTAGTATATTCGGACGGGCACCCAACACTGAAGCTTTCTTT. Its translation: CASSIFGRAPNTEAFF.

The genes are TRBV30 and TRBJ1-1; D is uncertain. Germline V gene data show CDR1 as GTSNPN and CDR2 as SVGIG (reference sequence). V shed 7 bases and J shed 3 bases, with 18 bases lying between them. The CDR3 spans 14 residues. The CDR3 spells CALLGREKDTEAFF. DNA for the CDR3: TGTGCCTTACTTGGTCGGGAGAAGGACACTGAAGCTTTCTTT. The complete variable domain, with remaining parts taken from reference TRBV30 and TRBJ1-1, reads SQTIHQWPATLVQPVGSPLSLECTVEGTSNPNLYWYRQAAGRGLQLLFYSVGIGQISSEVPQNLSASRPQDRQFILSSKKLLLSDSGFYLCALLGREKDTEAFFGQGTRLTVV.

A few counts support this clone. This chain joins TRBV14 and TRBJ2-7, with D perhaps TRBD1 (5 bases). The CDR3 has 14 residues. V was pared by 1 base and J by 3 bases, with 10 bases between. Germline CDR1 is SGHDN and CDR2 is FVKESK. The CDR3 loop is CASSQGTRGYEQYF. In nucleotides, the CDR3 is TGTGCCAGCAGCCAAGGGACAAGGGGCTACGAGCAGTACTTC.

This clone was seen more than once but under ten times. This sequence joins TRBV19 and TRBJ2-1; a possible D gene is TRBD1 (6 bases). Germline V lookup: CDR1 LNHDA, CDR2 SQIVND (reference sequence). V lost 3 bases and J lost 10, with 19 bases in between. This CDR3 has 15 amino acids. The CDR3 DNA is TGTGCCAGTAGTATTCTGGGGGCGAAACGTGAAGAGCAGTTCTTC. This gives the protein CASSILGAKREEQFF.

The V gene is TRBV29-1, the J gene TRBJ2-1; weak D call: TRBD2 (6 bases). The CDR3 length is 12 residues. From germline, CDR1 is SQVTM and CDR2 ANQGSEA. Trimming left V 6 bases short and J 4 bases short, with 10 bases between. CDR3 coding DNA: TGCAGCGTCGGACTATATTACAATGAGCAGTTCTTC. Translation: CSVGLYYNEQFF.

The V and J genes are TRBV18 and TRBJ2-7; 9 bases agree with TRBD1. CDR3 length: 12 residues. Germline-derived CDR1 and CDR2 are KGHSH and LQKENI. Trimming at V came to 4 bases and at J to 6 bases, leaving 1 base not matched to a gene. This chain's CDR3 is CASSRTGVEQYF. As DNA, the CDR3 is TGTGCCAGCTCACGGACAGGGGTCGAGCAGTACTTC.